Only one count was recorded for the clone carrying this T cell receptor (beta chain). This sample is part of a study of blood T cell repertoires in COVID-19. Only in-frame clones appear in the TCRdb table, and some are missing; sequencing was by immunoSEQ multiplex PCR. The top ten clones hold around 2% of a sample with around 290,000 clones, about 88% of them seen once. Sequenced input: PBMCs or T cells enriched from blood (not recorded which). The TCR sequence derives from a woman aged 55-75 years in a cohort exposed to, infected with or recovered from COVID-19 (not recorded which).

The CDR3 sequence is CATSPPQGRGLWETQYF. In DNA form, the CDR3 reads TGTGCCACCAGCCCTCCACAGGGACGAGGGTTATGGGAGACCCAGTACTTC. This chain joins TRBV15 and TRBJ2-5, with a weak D call TRBD1 (6 bases). This CDR3 is 17 amino acids long. Germline CDR1 reads LNHNV; CDR2 reads YYDKDF (reference sequence). V was cut by 5 bases and J by 5 bases, with 24 bases left in between. The complete variable domain, with remaining parts taken from reference TRBV15 and TRBJ2-5, reads DAMVIQNPRYQVTQFGKPVTLSCSQTLNHNVMYWYQQKSSQAPKLLFHYYDKDFNNEADTPDNFQSRRPNTSFCFLDIRSPGLGDTAMYLCATSPPQGRGLWETQYFGPGTRLLVL.